These 30 T cell receptor beta chains came from one sample sequenced in a study of shared clonotypes between healthy human individuals. Sequencing was performed with immunoSEQ multiplex PCR; in TCRdb, only in-frame clones are kept and a portion is missing. The data show about 2 million clones, around 95% seen once. Specimen: naive CD4+ T cells sorted from blood. Subset described: CD45RA+ positively selected. These TCRs come from a man aged 18 to 29 in good health.

J is TRBJ2-7 and V is TRBV10-1; D remains unclear. Germline V lookup: CDR1 WNHNN, CDR2 SYGVQD (reference sequence). Trimming took 11 bases from V and 7 from J, leaving 15 bases between them. The CDR3 runs 11 residues. Here the CDR3 DNA reads TGCGCCTTCCGACCGTCCCTGGAGCAGTACTTC. It specifies CAFRPSLEQYF.

This chain connects TRBV18 to TRBJ2-7; 10 bases are a match to TRBD2. CDR3 length equals 16 residues. J was trimmed by 4 bases and V by 2 bases; bases with no gene match: 8. Germline V gene lookup returns CDR1 KGHSH and CDR2 LQKENI. The CDR3 reads CASSPESGRAGYEQYF. CDR3 nucleotide sequence: TGTGCCAGCTCACCAGAGAGCGGGAGGGCCGGGTACGAGCAGTACTTC.

Concerning this clone: Other DNA sequences of this sample code for an identical CDR3. The rearrangement uses TRBV30 and TRBJ2-6; D call uncertain. V lost 4 bases, J lost 1 base, and 2 bases lay in between. The length of the CDR3 is 12 residues. CDR1 and CDR2 (germline): GTSNPN, SVGIG (reference sequence). The CDR3 DNA reads TGTGCCTGGACGTCTGGGGCCAACGTCCTGACTTTC. Amino acid sequence: CAWTSGANVLTF.

V is TRBV11-2 and J is TRBJ2-1; tentative D call: TRBD1 (6 bases). Germline lookup yields CDR1 SGHAT and CDR2 FQNNGV. This CDR3 region has 14 residues. Trimming stripped 2 bases from V and 6 bases from J, with 11 bases between. The CDR3 region is CASSLLTGSNEQFF. The DNA for the CDR3 is TGTGCCAGCAGCTTACTTACAGGGAGCAATGAGCAGTTCTTC.

This clone was counted a few times. The CDR3 DNA is TGTGCCAGCAGGAGTCGTAGTGACAGGGGGGCCTACGAGCAGTACTTC. Translation gives CASRSRSDRGAYEQYF. The chain is built from TRBV2 and TRBJ2-5, with 9 bases identical to TRBD1. The end of the DNA fits TRBJ2-7 better, so the J call may be wrong. The CDR3 consists of 16 residues. CDR1 is SNHLY and CDR2 is FYNNEI in the germline V gene.

This chain uses TRBV27 with TRBJ1-1; tentative D call: TRBD1 (5 bases). CDR1 MNHEY and CDR2 SMNVEV come from the germline V gene (reference sequence). V lost 2 bases and J lost 1, with 14 bases in between. This CDR3 comprises 16 residues. The CDR3 is CASSLGTDPSNTEAFF. DNA for the CDR3: TGTGCCAGCAGTTTAGGGACGGACCCGTCGAACACTGAAGCTTTCTTT.

The rearrangement joins TRBV5-4 to TRBJ2-7, with TRBD1 identical over 9 bases. The germline V gene has CDR1 SGHNT and CDR2 YYREEE (reference sequence). This CDR3 contains 16 residues. V shed 4 bases and J 5 bases; nucleotides not matched to a gene: 13. The CDR3 sequence: CASSHPGTGLVDEQYF. The CDR3, as DNA: TGTGCCAGCAGCCACCCCGGGACAGGGCTGGTGGACGAGCAGTACTTC.

The chain links TRBV28 to TRBJ2-5; D unclear. Trimming cost V 6 bases and J 5 bases, with 13 bases left between them. This CDR3 comprises 13 residues. Germline V gene lookup returns CDR1 MDHEN and CDR2 SYDVKM. CDR3 DNA sequence: TGTGCCAGCAGGGGTCAAGGGCGGGAGACCCAGTACTTC. Protein: CASRGQGRETQYF.

The V and J genes are TRBV2 and TRBJ2-3; tentatively, D is TRBD1 (6 bases). The germline V gene has CDR1 SNHLY and CDR2 FYNNEI. This CDR3 contains 12 residues. V was pared by 6 bases and J by 4 bases, with 8 bases between. The CDR3 spells CASSRQADTQYF. In nucleotides, the CDR3 is TGTGCCAGCAGCCGACAGGCAGATACGCAGTATTTT.

The gene calls are TRBV2 and TRBJ2-2, with D maybe TRBD2 (6 bases). The CDR3 runs 14 residues. The V end lost 5 bases, the J end lost 1 base, and 8 bases lay between the germline ends. Germline V lookup: CDR1 SNHLY, CDR2 FYNNEI. The CDR3 DNA follows: TGTGCCAGCAGTCCGGGAGTGAACACCGGGGAGCTGTTTTTT. Encoded protein: CASSPGVNTGELFF.

In this sample, this clone turned up once. This rearrangement joins TRBV28 to TRBJ1-5; 8 nucleotides match TRBD1. Germline CDR1 is MDHEN and CDR2 is SYDVKM. Trimming at V came to 8 bases and at J to 7 bases, leaving 4 bases not matched to a gene. The CDR3 spans 12 residues. The CDR3 loop reads CASGQGEQPQHF. Written as DNA, the CDR3 is TGTGCCAGCGGACAGGGCGAACAGCCCCAGCATTTT.

As concerns this clone: Within the sample, other DNA sequences also encode this same CDR3. This chain uses TRBV10-3 with TRBJ2-7; the D gene is possibly TRBD1 (6 bases). The CDR3 is 14 residues long. From germline, CDR1 is ENHRY and CDR2 SYGVKD. Between the trimmed V and J ends, which lost 4 bases and 0 bases, there was a span of 10 bases. The chain's CDR3 is CAISGGQSSYEQYF. The CDR3, as DNA: TGTGCCATCAGTGGGGGACAAAGCTCCTACGAGCAGTACTTC.

V gene TRBV6-1 combines with J gene TRBJ1-3, with D uncertain. Germline V CDR1 and CDR2: MNHNS, SASEGT. V was shortened by 2 bases and J by 4 bases, with 9 bases between the two germline ends. There are 14 residues in the CDR3. Written as DNA, the CDR3 is TGTGCCAGCAGTGAAAGGGCAGACGGAAACACCATATATTTT. The encoded protein is CASSERADGNTIYF.

J is TRBJ2-7 and V is TRBV15; D ambiguous. Trimming stripped 0 bases from V and 7 bases from J, with 10 bases between. The CDR3 covers 13 residues. CDR1 LNHNV and CDR2 YYDKDF come from the germline V gene (reference sequence). CDR3 in amino acids: CATSRDLKGEQYF. CDR3 in DNA: TGTGCCACCAGCAGAGACCTTAAGGGAGAGCAGTACTTC.

The chain employs TRBV5-1 and TRBJ1-4; possibly TRBD1 for D (5 bases). Germline V gene sequence: CDR1 SGHRS, CDR2 YFSETQ. V was pared by 1 base and J by 7 bases, with 14 bases between. This CDR3 has 15 amino acids. CDR3 amino acids: CASSLSGKEGEKLFF. The CDR3 bases are TGCGCCAGCAGCTTGTCAGGGAAGGAGGGTGAAAAACTGTTTTTT.

The genes are TRBV5-5 and TRBJ2-2; TRBD2 agrees at 10 bases. The CDR3 is made up of 17 amino acids. With V trimmed by 4 bases and J by 6 bases, 12 bases remained unmatched. The germline gives CDR1 SGHKS, CDR2 YYEKEE (reference sequence). The CDR3 region is CASSRTGPGTSAGELFF. In nucleotides, the CDR3 is TGTGCCAGCAGCAGGACAGGACCCGGGACTAGCGCCGGGGAGCTGTTTTTT.

V is TRBV5-1 and J is TRBJ2-2, with no clear D. The CDR3 has 14 residues. V lost 4 bases to trimming and J lost 6 bases, with 13 bases between them. The germline gives CDR1 SGHRS, CDR2 YFSETQ. CDR3 nucleotide sequence: TGCGCCAGCAGCGGGTCCAGGTTACCCGGGGAGCTGTTTTTT. It yields the protein CASSGSRLPGELFF. The full variable domain, completed using reference TRBV5-1 and TRBJ2-2, is KAGVTQTPRYLIKTRGQQVTLSCSPISGHRSVSWYQQTPGQGLQFLFEYFSETQRNKGNFPGRFSGRQFSNSRSEMNVSTLELGDSALYLCASSGSRLPGELFFGEGSRLTVL.

This rearrangement joins TRBV5-1 to TRBJ2-7; 8 bases are a match to TRBD1. The germline CDR1 and CDR2 sequences are SGHRS and YFSETQ. The CDR3 is 15 amino acids. The junction had 11 bases not matched to a gene; V was cut back by 6 bases and J by 3 bases. For the CDR3, the DNA is TGCGCCAGCACTTGGGGGACAGGTCTTATCTACGAGCAGTACTTC. This codes for CASTWGTGLIYEQYF.

The chain recombines TRBV6-6 with TRBJ2-3; 8 nucleotides align to TRBD1. The CDR3 spans 15 residues. V shed 4 bases and J 1 base; nucleotides not matched to a gene: 4. CDR1 is MNHNY and CDR2 is SVGAGI in the germline V gene (reference sequence). The CDR3 DNA reads as TGTGCCAGCAGTTCAGGACAGGGTGGCACAGATACGCAGTATTTT. Encoded protein: CASSSGQGGTDTQYF.

This clone was counted between two and nine times. V is TRBV2 and J is TRBJ1-6; D gene ambiguous. Trimming took off 1 base at V and 10 bases at J, with 2 bases between the two ends. The CDR3 totals 11 residues. Per the germline V gene, CDR1 is SNHLY and CDR2 is FYNNEI. The CDR3 spells CASSEVSPLHF. The CDR3 DNA follows: TGTGCCAGCAGTGAAGTATCACCCCTCCACTTT.

V gene TRBV6-1 combines with J gene TRBJ2-7; possible D gene TRBD1, 5 bases. CDR1 MNHNS and CDR2 SASEGT come from the germline V gene. The CDR3 runs to 15 residues. Trimming stripped 4 bases from V and 1 base from J, with 14 bases between. CDR3 nucleotides: TGTGCCAGCAGTGGGCCCGTAGGGGCTTCCTACGAGCAGTACTTC. It specifies CASSGPVGASYEQYF.

This sequence joins TRBV5-4 and TRBJ1-1; D is possibly TRBD1 (6 bases). Per germline, CDR1 SGHNT and CDR2 YYREEE (reference sequence). This CDR3 has 16 residues. V was clipped by 4 bases and J by 4 bases, with 20 bases between them. The CDR3 region is CASSPDYGQTGTEAFF. The CDR3 DNA follows: TGTGCCAGCAGCCCCGACTATGGACAGACGGGCACTGAAGCTTTCTTT. Full variable domain (remainder filled in from reference TRBV5-4 and TRBJ1-1): ETGVTQSPTHLIKTRGQQVTLRCSSQSGHNTVSWYQQALGQGPQFIFQYYREEENGRGNFPPRFSGLQFPNYSSELNVNALELDDSALYLCASSPDYGQTGTEAFFGQGTRLTVV.

On this clone itself: Within the sample, other DNA sequences also encode this same CDR3. The rearrangement uses TRBV5-4 and TRBJ2-3, with D hard to call. Germline-derived CDR1 and CDR2 are SGHNT and YYREEE (reference sequence). V was shortened by 2 bases and J by 0 bases, with 10 bases between the two germline ends. The CDR3 covers 15 residues. This CDR3 reads CASSFGPTSTDTQYF. For the CDR3, the DNA is TGTGCCAGCAGCTTCGGGCCGACTAGCACAGATACGCAGTATTTT.

V usage is TRBV2 and J usage is TRBJ2-7, with D unclear. CDR3 length: 14 residues. Germline V gene data show CDR1 as SNHLY and CDR2 as FYNNEI. V dropped 6 bases and J dropped 3 bases, with 15 bases sitting between them. CDR3 residues: CASSLGRKGYEQYF. The CDR3 bases are TGTGCCAGCAGCCTAGGACGGAAAGGCTACGAGCAGTACTTC.

The chain combines TRBV5-4 with TRBJ1-3, with D possibly matching TRBD1 (6 bases). Between the trimmed V and J ends, which lost 2 bases and 2 bases, there was a span of 11 bases. The CDR3 runs to 15 residues. CDR1 is SGHNT and CDR2 is YYREEE in the germline V gene (reference sequence). CDR3 amino acids: CASSLGQQAGNTIYF. The CDR3 region has the DNA TGTGCCAGCAGCTTAGGACAGCAGGCTGGAAACACCATATATTTT. Supplemented by reference TRBV5-4 and TRBJ1-3, the full variable domain reads ETGVTQSPTHLIKTRGQQVTLRCSSQSGHNTVSWYQQALGQGPQFIFQYYREEENGRGNFPPRFSGLQFPNYSSELNVNALELDDSALYLCASSLGQQAGNTIYFGEGSWLTVV.

The chain is built from TRBV6-5 and TRBJ1-1, with D possibly TRBD1 on 6 matching bases. Trimming took off 10 bases at V and 0 bases at J, with 15 bases between the two ends. CDR1 is MNHEY, CDR2 SVGAGI, per germline. CDR3 size: 14 residues. CDR3 DNA sequence: TGTGCCACCTTACCGGACAGATTGAACACTGAAGCTTTCTTT. Its translation is CATLPDRLNTEAFF.

This clone was found many times. The J gene is TRBJ1-5, the V gene TRBV6-5; 7 bases line up with TRBD1. With V trimmed by 6 bases and J by 3 bases, 8 bases remained unmatched. Germline V CDR1 and CDR2: MNHEY, SVGAGI. CDR3 size: 15 residues. The CDR3 protein is CASSPDRVPNQPQHF. The CDR3 coding sequence is TGTGCCAGCAGCCCTGACAGGGTTCCCAATCAGCCCCAGCATTTT.

The chain has TRBV11-2 and TRBJ2-3; D may be TRBD2 (5 bases). V gave up 2 bases and J gave up 5 bases, with 11 bases separating them. The CDR3 spans 14 residues. CDR1 and CDR2 from the germline V gene are SGHAT and FQNNGV. The CDR3 loop reads CASSLSRTGDTQYF. The CDR3 DNA follows: TGTGCCAGCAGCTTATCCCGGACTGGAGATACGCAGTATTTT.

This clone was detected once. The chain is built from TRBV4-3 and TRBJ2-3; D remains ambiguous. Per germline, CDR1 LGHNA and CDR2 YSLEER. This CDR3 is 14 amino acids long. The germline V and J ends were trimmed by 1 base and 2 bases, with 7 bases remaining between them. CDR3 coding DNA: TGCGCCAGCAGCCAAGTGGGGATCACAGATACGCAGTATTTT. Its translation: CASSQVGITDTQYF.

The chain recombines TRBV6-6 with TRBJ2-7, with D unresolved. Trimming removed 7 bases at V and 5 bases at J, with 18 bases between. CDR1 is MNHNY and CDR2 is SVGAGI in the germline V gene (reference sequence). CDR3 length equals 14 residues. CDR3 bases: TGTGCCAGCACGCTGTTAGGCATAAGCCACGAGCAGTACTTC. Translation gives CASTLLGISHEQYF.